This is a list of T cell receptor beta chains from one sample in a study of cytomegalovirus exposure and HLA in healthy donors. Sequencing was performed with immunoSEQ multiplex PCR; in TCRdb, only in-frame clones are kept and a portion is missing. The top ten hold roughly 2.5% of the sample, which has 200,000 to 250,000 clones, around 83% seen once. The sample consisted of PBMCs. These receptors originate from a woman aged 40 to 50 in good health and CMV-seronegative. CDR3s include the opening cysteine and the closing phenylalanine or tryptophan. The order of the fields is J gene, V gene, clone size, D gene, CDR3 protein, CDR3 DNA. The D gene is left open where the match is weak. A row's size may be missing; if present it is once, few, many or a size class.

TRBJ1-2	TRBV5-4	-	-	CASSLDELGGYTF	TGTGCCAGCAGCTTGGATGAGCTGGGCGGCTACACCTTC
TRBJ2-3	TRBV29-1	-	TRBD2	CSVASGRVPDTQYF	TGCAGCGTAGCTAGCGGGAGGGTCCCAGATACGCAGTATTTT
TRBJ2-2	TRBV18	-	-	CASSLGRGLNTGELFF	TGTGCCAGCTCCTTGGGCCGCGGGTTGAACACCGGGGAGCTGTTTTTT
TRBJ2-3	TRBV10-1	-	TRBD2	CASGGRAGSTDTQYF	TGCGCCAGCGGCGGGAGGGCCGGGAGCACAGATACGCAGTATTTT
TRBJ2-7	TRBV10-3	-	-	CAISEDGGFYEQYF	TGTGCCATCAGCGAGGATGGGGGGTTCTACGAGCAGTACTTC
TRBJ2-7	TRBV18	-	TRBD1	CASSPGTGASYEQYF	TGTGCCAGCTCACCCGGGACAGGGGCCTCCTACGAGCAGTACTTC
TRBJ1-1	TRBV5-1	few	TRBD1	CASSLDRGNTEAFF	TGCGCCAGCAGCTTGGACAGGGGAAACACTGAAGCTTTCTTT
TRBJ2-6	TRBV2	-	-	CATIPRGSGANVLTF	TGTGCCACCATCCCGCGAGGGTCTGGGGCCAACGTCCTGACTTTC
TRBJ2-7	TRBV29-1	-	-	CSVREGGEQYF	TGCAGCGTTCGAGAGGGAGGTGAGCAGTACTTC
TRBJ2-2	TRBV9	-	-	CASSVRSSGNTGELFF	TGTGCCAGCAGCGTCAGGTCCTCCGGGAACACCGGGGAGCTGTTTTTT
TRBJ2-6	TRBV6-1	-	TRBD2	CASSEARGGPMSSGANVLTF	TGTGCCAGCAGTGAAGCTCGCGGGGGACCCATGAGCTCTGGGGCCAACGTCCTGACTTTC
TRBJ1-1	TRBV5-8	few	TRBD1	CASSWRQGRLTEAFF	TGTGCCAGCAGCTGGAGACAGGGTAGACTCACTGAAGCTTTCTTT
TRBJ2-3	TRBV29-1	-	TRBD1	CSVSGTDYTDTQYF	TGCAGCGTATCCGGGACAGACTACACAGATACGCAGTATTTT
TRBJ2-2	TRBV13	-	TRBD1	CASSFWTGGNTGELFF	TGTGCCAGCAGCTTTTGGACAGGGGGCAACACCGGGGAGCTGTTTTTT
TRBJ2-5	TRBV2	-	-	CASSQGRETQYF	TGTGCCAGCAGCCAGGGTCGAGAGACCCAGTACTTC
TRBJ1-5	TRBV6-1	-	-	CASSEVAGQPQHF	TGTGCCAGCAGTGAAGTGGCGGGTCAGCCCCAGCATTTT
TRBJ1-3	TRBV2	-	TRBD1	CASSDRQGALSGNTIYF	TGTGCCAGCAGTGACCGGCAGGGGGCCCTCTCTGGAAACACCATATATTTT
TRBJ2-7	TRBV30	-	-	CAWSVLPPEQYF	TGTGCCTGGAGTGTACTTCCACCCGAGCAGTACTTC
TRBJ2-7	TRBV19	-	TRBD2	CASSAVPGQSSGSSYEQYF	TGTGCCAGTAGTGCCGTCCCGGGACAGTCTAGCGGGAGCTCCTACGAGCAGTACTTC
TRBJ2-7	TRBV7-2	-	TRBD2	CASSFALAEKYF	TGTGCCAGCAGCTTTGCCCTAGCGGAAAAGTACTTC
TRBJ1-2	TRBV27	-	TRBD1	CASSSISAGQGLYTF	TGTGCCAGCAGTTCCATCTCAGCGGGACAGGGCTTATACACCTTC
TRBJ2-1	TRBV14	once	-	CASSQSERGYNEQFF	TGTGCCAGCAGCCAATCAGAAAGAGGGTACAATGAGCAGTTCTTC
TRBJ2-7	TRBV4-1	-	TRBD2	CASSARGRAYEQYF	TGCGCCAGCAGCGCCCGAGGGAGGGCTTACGAGCAGTACTTC
TRBJ2-2	TRBV27	-	-	CATRWGWYGPGELFF	TGTGCCACCCGATGGGGCTGGTACGGACCCGGGGAGCTGTTTTTT
TRBJ2-5	TRBV19	-	-	CASGGIRETQYF	TGTGCCAGTGGGGGGATCCGGGAGACCCAGTACTTC
TRBJ2-3	TRBV6-1	-	-	CASSEFLSTDTQYF	TGTGCCAGCAGTGAATTTCTCAGCACAGATACGCAGTATTTT
TRBJ2-7	TRBV5-1	-	-	CASSNYQGYEQYF	TGCGCCAGCAGCAACTACCAGGGCTACGAGCAGTACTTC
TRBJ2-7	TRBV7-9	-	TRBD2	CASSLVPGGSGEQYF	TGTGCCAGCAGCTTAGTCCCGGGAGGGTCGGGGGAGCAGTACTTC
TRBJ1-5	TRBV27	-	-	CASSLGTGQPQHF	TGTGCCAGCAGTTTAGGAACAGGTCAGCCCCAGCATTTT
TRBJ2-6	TRBV28	-	TRBD1	CASRKTGVGANVLTF	TGTGCCAGCAGGAAGACAGGGGTTGGGGCCAACGTCCTGACTTTC
TRBJ2-6	TRBV4-1	few	TRBD2	CASSPLGGAIRSGANVLTF	TGCGCCAGCAGCCCCCTGGGAGGGGCCATCCGCTCTGGGGCCAACGTCCTGACTTTC
TRBJ2-3	TRBV2	once	TRBD2	CASRRLANTDTQYF	TGTGCCAGCAGGCGACTAGCGAACACAGATACGCAGTATTTT
TRBJ2-3	TRBV5-4	-	TRBD2	CASSVSGTSGGGGF	TGTGCCAGCAGCGTATCCGGGACTAGCGGAGGGGGTGGTTTT
TRBJ2-7	TRBV18	-	TRBD2	CASSPRTSGAYEQYF	TGTGCCAGCTCACCGCGGACTAGCGGAGCCTACGAGCAGTACTTC
TRBJ2-5	TRBV7-2	-	-	CASSKEAGAYQETQYF	TGTGCCAGCAGCAAAGAGGCAGGGGCGTACCAAGAGACCCAGTACTTC
TRBJ2-3	TRBV5-4	-	TRBD2	CASSPGGRRLSTDTQYF	TGTGCCAGCAGCCCTGGCGGGAGACGGCTAAGCACAGATACGCAGTATTTT
TRBJ2-7	TRBV9	once	-	CASSVATGVGPNYEQYF	TGTGCCAGCAGCGTAGCTACGGGAGTGGGACCTAACTACGAGCAGTACTTC
TRBJ1-5	TRBV5-4	-	TRBD1	CASSLEGDRQPQHF	TGTGCCAGCAGCTTGGAGGGGGACAGGCAGCCCCAGCATTTT
TRBJ2-3	TRBV27	-	-	CASSPSGHIVGDTQYF	TGTGCCAGCAGCCCTTCCGGACACATAGTCGGAGATACGCAGTATTTT
TRBJ2-1	TRBV7-2	-	TRBD2	CASSPTSGRRLSYNEQFF	TGTGCCAGCAGCCCGACTAGCGGGAGGCGCCTATCCTACAATGAGCAGTTCTTC
TRBJ2-7	TRBV5-1	-	TRBD1	CASSPLDRRNLYEQYF	TGCGCCAGCAGTCCCTTGGACAGGCGAAATCTCTACGAGCAGTACTTC
TRBJ2-7	TRBV11-2	-	-	CASSLYSTYEQYF	TGTGCCAGCAGCCTCTATAGTACCTACGAGCAGTACTTC
TRBJ2-6	TRBV27	-	-	CASSYRSSGANVLTF	TGTGCCAGCAGTTACAGGAGCTCTGGGGCCAACGTCCTGACTTTC
TRBJ2-7	TRBV28	-	TRBD1	CASSLLPQGASYEQYF	TGTGCCAGCAGTTTACTCCCGCAGGGGGCTTCCTACGAGCAGTACTTC
TRBJ2-7	TRBV5-1	-	TRBD2	CASSLNPGGPYEQYF	TGCGCCAGCAGCTTGAATCCGGGAGGCCCCTACGAGCAGTACTTC
TRBJ2-2	TRBV5-1	few	TRBD2	CASSLLAGPTGELFF	TGCGCCAGCAGCCTACTAGCGGGACCCACCGGGGAGCTGTTTTTT
TRBJ1-2	TRBV7-2	-	TRBD1	CASSLARTGAGGYTF	TGTGCCAGCAGCTTAGCCCGGACAGGGGCGGGCGGCTACACCTTC
TRBJ1-2	TRBV10-3	-	TRBD1	CAIRGTDRLYGYTF	TGTGCCATCAGGGGCACGGACAGGTTGTATGGCTACACCTTC
TRBJ1-2	TRBV19	-	TRBD1	CASSTPEGAYYGYTF	TGTGCCAGTAGTACTCCTGAGGGGGCGTACTATGGCTACACCTTC
TRBJ1-5	TRBV19	-	TRBD1	CASSKQGGQPQHF	TGTGCCAGTAGTAAGCAGGGGGGTCAGCCCCAGCATTTT
TRBJ1-5	TRBV18	-	TRBD1	CASTERTGFNQPQHF	TGTGCCAGCACGGAAAGGACAGGCTTTAATCAGCCCCAGCATTTT
TRBJ1-1	TRBV28	-	-	CASSRSSGYTEAFF	TGTGCCAGCAGTAGAAGTTCCGGGTACACTGAAGCTTTCTTT
TRBJ2-2	TRBV19	-	-	CASSNNLLRSGELFF	TGTGCCAGTAGTAACAACTTACTACGGAGCGGGGAGCTGTTTTTT
TRBJ1-1	TRBV30	-	-	CAWSTTLNTEAFF	TGTGCCTGGAGTACTACACTGAACACTGAAGCTTTCTTT
TRBJ2-1	TRBV4-1	-	TRBD2	CASSLLRGEGHNEQFF	TGCGCCAGCAGCCTCCTACGGGGGGAGGGACACAATGAGCAGTTCTTC
TRBJ2-6	TRBV5-8	-	-	CASSLEQGTGANVLTF	TGTGCCAGCAGCTTGGAACAGGGAACTGGGGCCAACGTCCTGACTTTC
TRBJ1-1	TRBV30	-	-	CAWSVQLLTEAFF	TGTGCCTGGAGTGTACAGCTATTAACTGAAGCTTTCTTT
TRBJ2-7	TRBV2	-	-	CASSPLRGPSGSPFYEQYF	TGTGCCAGCAGCCCTTTAAGGGGGCCTAGCGGGTCCCCTTTTTACGAGCAGTACTTC
TRBJ2-1	TRBV6-6	-	TRBD1	CASTPDRGTPGNEQFF	TGTGCCAGCACCCCCGACAGGGGAACTCCCGGTAATGAGCAGTTCTTC